The 2 T cell receptor beta chains in this list originate from one sample, sequenced in a study of OX40 agonist ivuxolimab in advanced cancers. The assay was immunoSEQ multiplex PCR, and TCRdb's table has in-frame clones only and misses some. The table shows about 62,000 clones, with 88% occurring only once. Specimen: CD4+ or CD8+ T cells sorted from blood, collected in a trial of the OX40 agonist ivuxolimab. These receptor sequences come from an adult with an advanced solid tumor such as melanoma, head and neck, liver or kidney cancer.

The V and J genes are TRBV11-2 and TRBJ2-1, with TRBD2 matching 9 bases. CDR3 length: 14 amino acids. Germline CDR1 and CDR2: SGHAT and FQNNGV. The ends lost 5 bases at V and 6 bases at J; junction bases unmatched: 5. This chain's CDR3 is CASSRSTSGNEQFF. For the CDR3, the DNA is TGTGCCAGCAGCCGTTCGACTAGCGGCAATGAGCAGTTCTTC.

The rearrangement links TRBV7-2 to TRBJ2-3; D remains ambiguous. V lost 8 bases, J lost 2 bases, and 8 bases lay in between. Germline V CDR1 and CDR2: SGHTA, FQGNSA. The CDR3 runs to 12 residues. CDR3 loop: CASGPFTDTQYF. The CDR3 DNA reads as TGTGCCAGCGGGCCCTTCACAGATACGCAGTATTTT.